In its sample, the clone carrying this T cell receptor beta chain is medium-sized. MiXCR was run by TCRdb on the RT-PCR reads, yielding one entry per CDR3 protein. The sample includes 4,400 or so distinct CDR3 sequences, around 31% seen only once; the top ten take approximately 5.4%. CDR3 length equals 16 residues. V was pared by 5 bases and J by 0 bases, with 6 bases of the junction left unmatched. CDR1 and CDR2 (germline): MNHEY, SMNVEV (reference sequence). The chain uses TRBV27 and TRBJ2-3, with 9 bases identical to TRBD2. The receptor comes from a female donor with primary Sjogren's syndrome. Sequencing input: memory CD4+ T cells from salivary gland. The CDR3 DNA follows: TGTGCCAGCAGTGCCTGGACTAGCGCTAGCACAGATACGCAGTATTTT. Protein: CASSAWTSASTDTQYF.